This TCR beta chain originates from a study of T cell responses to AZD1222 COVID-19 vaccine. Regarding the study as a whole: Unmutated variant regions are reportedly the target of nearly half of TCRs that are spike-specific.

Sequencing was performed with immunoSEQ multiplex PCR; in TCRdb, only in-frame clones are kept and a portion is missing. The sample records about 140,000 clones, roughly 90% being singletons. In its sample, this clone was seen once. What it binds is not known. This clonotype originated in an adult in good health. Sequenced material: peripheral blood, taken on day 0 of AZD1222 vaccination.

CDR3 sequence reads: CASSESSGYYEQYF. The CDR3 DNA reads as TGTGCCAGCAGTGAGTCTAGCGGGTACTACGAGCAGTACTTC. This chain uses TRBV2 with TRBJ2-7; TRBD2 aligns across 8 bases. Germline assignment: CDR1 SNHLY and CDR2 FYNNEI. This CDR3 spans 14 amino acids. The V and J ends lost 3 bases and 3 bases, in that order; junction bases with no gene match: 4.